Below, 21 T cell receptor beta chains from the same sample are listed, as sequenced in a study of neurological immune-mediated disorders. Time point indicated: longitudinal time-point 1 (baseline). TCRdb itself ran the 5' RACE reads through MiXCR, one entry per CDR3 protein. The data hold over 55,000 distinct CDR3 sequences, with 10% observed a single time. Sample: PBMCs. These receptor sequences come from a man younger than 45 in good health.

Ten or more counts support this clonotype. DNA for the CDR3: TGTGCCAGCAGTTTATGGGGACCAGGTGGGGAGCAGTACTTC. Encoded protein: CASSLWGPGGEQYF. The chain employs TRBV27 and TRBJ2-7; possibly TRBD1 or TRBD2 for D (5 bases each). Germline V CDR1 and CDR2: MNHEY, SMNVEV (reference sequence). The CDR3 has 14 residues. V was shortened by 1 base and J by 7 bases, with 14 bases between the two germline ends.

This clonotype was counted ten times or more. The chain uses TRBV6-5 and TRBJ2-2; 7 bases map to TRBD1. From germline, CDR1 is MNHEY and CDR2 SVGAGI. Losses at the gene ends were 0 bases for V and 7 bases for J; bases not matched to a gene: 5. The CDR3 has 15 residues. DNA for the CDR3: TGTGCCAGCAGTTACTCCGACAGGGCTAACGGGGAGCTGTTTTTT. This gives the protein CASSYSDRANGELFF.

This clonotype was seen at least ten times. The chain joins TRBV5-1 to TRBJ1-2, with no clear D. The ends were cut back, 6 bases at V and 4 bases at J, with 7 bases in the middle. CDR1 is SGHRS, CDR2 YFSETQ, per germline. CDR3 length equals 11 residues. The CDR3 sequence is CASTGGYGYTF. The DNA of the CDR3 is TGCGCCAGCACGGGCGGCTATGGCTACACCTTC.

As for this clonotype: At one of its ends the junction is not consistent with the germline gene, which may arise from a read error. The chain links TRBV28 to TRBJ2-2, with 7 bases aligning to TRBD1. The CDR3 contains 13 residues. Germline values: CDR1 MDHEN, CDR2 SYDVKM. The DNA for the CDR3 is TGTGCCAGCAGCTCTACAGGGGACGGGGACCTGTTTTTT. The encoded protein is CASSSTGDGDLFF.

About this clonotype: Possible read error: a much larger clone is one base away. The chain joins TRBV7-9 to TRBJ2-7; 7 bases are a match to TRBD2. The length of the CDR3 is 15 residues. The germline V gene has CDR1 SEHNR and CDR2 FQNEAQ (reference sequence). CDR3 sequence (DNA): TGTGCCAACAGCTTGGCCGGGACTAAATCCTACGAGCAGTACTTC. Translation gives CANSLAGTKSYEQYF.

This clonotype was counted ten times or more. This sequence joins TRBV20-1 and TRBJ2-2, with 9 bases aligning to TRBD2. J was trimmed by 4 bases and V by 4 bases; bases with no gene match: 4. Germline V gene data show CDR1 as DFQATT and CDR2 as SNEGSKA (reference sequence). The CDR3 has 14 residues. In DNA, the CDR3 is TGCAGTGCTATAGCGGGAGACAGCACCGGGGAGCTGTTTTTT. Translated: CSAIAGDSTGELFF.

This clonotype was recorded many times. The rearrangement uses TRBV4-1 and TRBJ2-1; 11 positions agree with TRBD1. The germline V gene has CDR1 MGHRA and CDR2 YSYEKL. This CDR3 is 16 amino acids long. V shed 6 bases and J 4 bases; nucleotides not matched to a gene: 8. The CDR3 bases are TGCGCCAGCAGAGCTACCGGGACAGGGGGATACAATGAGCAGTTCTTC. Amino acid sequence: CASRATGTGGYNEQFF.

The chain has TRBV7-2 and TRBJ2-1; TRBD2 might be the D (6 bases). The CDR3 sequence is 15 residues long. V was clipped by 3 bases and J by 6 bases, with 15 bases between them. Germline V gene data show CDR1 as SGHTA and CDR2 as FQGNSA. The chain's CDR3 is CASSFGGTTGNEQFF. CDR3 bases: TGTGCCAGCAGCTTCGGAGGGACGACTGGCAATGAGCAGTTCTTC.

This clonotype was seen at least ten times. The V and J genes are TRBV28 and TRBJ2-3; D uncertain. Trimming shortened V by 5 bases and J by 5 bases, and 8 bases separated the two germline ends. This CDR3 region has 12 residues. CDR1 MDHEN and CDR2 SYDVKM come from the germline V gene. The CDR3 bases are TGTGCCAGCAGTGACCTGGTAGATACGCAGTATTTT. Residues: CASSDLVDTQYF.

This clonotype was detected ten times or more. The chain joins TRBV20-1 to TRBJ2-3; D ambiguous. The CDR3 contains 12 residues. CDR1 DFQATT and CDR2 SNEGSKA come from the germline V gene (reference sequence). CDR3 nucleotides: TGCAGGCCGTCGGACCTCACAGATACGCAGTATTTT. This codes for CRPSDLTDTQYF.

This clonotype was detected many times. The germline gene is not matched at one end of the junction; a read error may be the cause. This chain joins TRBV7-3 and TRBJ2-2; D gene uncertain. This CDR3 spans 12 amino acids. Per germline, CDR1 SGHTA and CDR2 FQGTGA. The CDR3 bases are TGTGCCAGCAGCCTAACAAAGGGGGAGCTGTTTTTT. It codes for CASSLTKGELFF.

As to this clonotype: Germline and junction disagree at one end, which may indicate a read error. The rearrangement links TRBV20-1 to TRBJ2-7; D gene ambiguous. The CDR3 is 14 residues long. Per germline, CDR1 DFQATT and CDR2 SNEGSKA (reference sequence). The CDR3 region is CSATPSTCSYELYF. For the CDR3, the DNA is TGCAGTGCTACCCCCAGCACGTGCTCCTACGAGCTGTACTTC.

This clonotype was counted at least ten times. The chain couples TRBV2 to TRBJ2-3; a possible D gene is TRBD1 (5 bases). The CDR3 has 15 residues. Trimming took off 2 bases at V and 1 base at J, with 10 bases between the two ends. Germline lookup yields CDR1 SNHLY and CDR2 FYNNEI. CDR3 sequence reads: CASSERGPGTDTQYF. Written as DNA, the CDR3 is TGTGCCAGCAGTGAAAGGGGTCCGGGCACAGATACGCAGTATTTT.

This clonotype was observed at least ten times. The CDR3 DNA sequence: TGCAGCGTTGGGGGGACAGAGAACTATGGCTACACCTTC. Amino acids: CSVGGTENYGYTF. The V call is TRBV29-1, the J call TRBJ1-2, with 7 bases that match TRBD1. The V segment lost 4 bases and the J segment 2 bases; nucleotides outside the gene matches: 4. This CDR3 comprises 13 residues. Germline lookup yields CDR1 SQVTM and CDR2 ANQGSEA.

This clonotype was observed at least ten times. V is TRBV5-5 and J is TRBJ1-1, with TRBD1 matching 7 bases. Germline V gene sequence: CDR1 SGHKS, CDR2 YYEKEE (reference sequence). The V segment lost 2 bases and the J segment 1 base; nucleotides outside the gene matches: 2. The CDR3 spans 14 residues. The CDR3, as DNA: TGTGCCAGCAGCTTTCGGACAGGGAACACTGAAGCTTTCTTT. Translating it yields CASSFRTGNTEAFF.

This clonotype appeared many times. The gene calls are TRBV7-9 and TRBJ2-3, with D unclear. Deletions cut 0 bases from V and 1 base from J, with 8 bases between. This CDR3 comprises 15 residues. Per germline, CDR1 SEHNR and CDR2 FQNEAQ (reference sequence). The chain's CDR3 is CASSLAGPRTDTQYF. CDR3 sequence (DNA): TGTGCCAGCAGCTTAGCGGGCCCCCGCACAGATACGCAGTATTTT.

This clonotype showed up many times. This rearrangement joins TRBV5-1 to TRBJ2-3, with 7 bases matching TRBD2. Trimming cost V 5 bases and J 0 bases; bases outside gene matches: 3. This CDR3 region has 14 residues. CDR1 and CDR2 (germline): SGHRS, YFSETQ. Written as DNA, the CDR3 is TGCGCCAGCAGTTTTAGCGGGAGCACAGATACGCAGTATTTT. Its protein is CASSFSGSTDTQYF.

The V and J genes are TRBV28 and TRBJ2-3, with 7 bases matching TRBD1. Germline CDR1 reads MDHEN; CDR2 reads SYDVKM. The CDR3 runs to 16 residues. J lost 0 bases, V lost 2 bases, and 5 bases had no gene match. CDR3 protein: CASSLPGQASTDTQYF. The CDR3, as DNA: TGTGCCAGCAGTTTACCCGGACAGGCTAGCACAGATACGCAGTATTTT.

The genes are TRBV27 and TRBJ2-1, with D hard to call. Per germline, CDR1 MNHEY and CDR2 SMNVEV (reference sequence). The V end lost 6 bases, the J end lost 5 bases, and 14 bases lay between the germline ends. CDR3 length: 14 residues. The CDR3 reads CASSTRADDNEQFF. The CDR3, as DNA: TGTGCCAGCAGCACCCGGGCCGACGACAATGAGCAGTTCTTC.

This sequence joins TRBV6-5 and TRBJ1-6; perhaps TRBD1 as D (5 bases). Trimming removed 0 bases from V and 1 base from J, with 7 bases in between. The germline V gene has CDR1 MNHEY and CDR2 SVGAGI. The length of the CDR3 is 16 residues. The CDR3 region is CASSYSGASYNSPLHF. The CDR3 DNA sequence: TGTGCCAGCAGTTACTCAGGGGCTTCCTATAATTCACCCCTCCACTTT.

Ten or more counts support this clonotype. The gene calls are TRBV7-9 and TRBJ2-1; 14 bases are a match to TRBD2. Germline CDR1 reads SEHNR; CDR2 reads FQNEAQ (reference sequence). This CDR3 is 15 amino acids long. J was trimmed by 8 bases and V by 5 bases; bases with no gene match: 5. As DNA, the CDR3 is TGTGCCAGCAGCCTCGGGACTAGCGGGAGCCATGAGCAGTTCTTC. Its translation is CASSLGTSGSHEQFF.